The 32 T cell receptor beta chains below come from one sample, sequenced in a study of shared clonotypes between healthy human individuals. Sequenced by immunoSEQ multiplex PCR; TCRdb stores in-frame clones only, minus some. The sample lists roughly 2.6 million clones; approximately 94% were seen once. Material for sequencing was naive CD4+ T cells sorted from blood. As for subset: CD45RA+ positively selected. These TCRs come from a young man in good health.

The rearrangement links TRBV6-1 to TRBJ1-1; D is uncertain. The germline gives CDR1 MNHNS, CDR2 SASEGT. This CDR3 region has 12 residues. Trimming took 8 bases from V and 2 from J, leaving 9 bases between them. CDR3 bases: TGTGCCAGCCGGAAGGGTAACACTGAAGCTTTCTTT. Protein product: CASRKGNTEAFF.

This clone was observed a single time. The chain couples TRBV7-8 to TRBJ1-2; D may be TRBD1 (5 bases). Trimming pared 5 bases from V and 3 bases from J, leaving 13 bases between. Germline loops: CDR1 SGHVS, CDR2 FQNEAQ. The CDR3 totals 14 residues. This chain's CDR3 is CASSLEATDYGYTF. The DNA for the CDR3 is TGTGCCAGCAGCCTAGAGGCGACAGACTATGGCTACACCTTC.

The rearrangement links TRBV30 to TRBJ2-7; D may match TRBD1 or TRBD2 (6 bases each). The CDR3 has 14 amino acids. The germline V gene encodes CDR1 GTSNPN and CDR2 SVGIG (reference sequence). V was cut by 0 bases and J by 3 bases, with 12 bases left in between. CDR3 loop: CAWSVSGALYEQYF. In DNA, the CDR3 is TGTGCCTGGAGTGTTTCGGGGGCGCTCTACGAGCAGTACTTC. Complete variable domain (other parts from reference TRBV30 and TRBJ2-7): SQTIHQWPATLVQPVGSPLSLECTVEGTSNPNLYWYRQAAGRGLQLLFYSVGIGQISSEVPQNLSASRPQDRQFILSSKKLLLSDSGFYLCAWSVSGALYEQYFGPGTRLTVT.

V usage is TRBV5-1 and J usage is TRBJ1-1, with D hard to call. V was trimmed by 0 bases and J by 1 base, leaving 19 bases between them. The length of the CDR3 is 18 residues. CDR1 and CDR2 (germline): SGHRS, YFSETQ. The CDR3 nucleotides read TGCGCCAGCAGCTTGGCGGGCGGGGTGAAGTCATGGAACACTGAAGCTTTCTTT. Amino acids: CASSLAGGVKSWNTEAFF.

J is TRBJ2-2 and V is TRBV15, with 12 bases fitting TRBD2. Unmatched junction bases numbered 6, after V lost 0 bases and J lost 7 bases. The CDR3 totals 17 residues. Germline assignment: CDR1 LNHNV and CDR2 YYDKDF (reference sequence). The CDR3 bases are TGTGCCACCAGCAGAGATCGACTAGCGGGGGATTTCGGGGAGCTGTTTTTT. Its protein is CATSRDRLAGDFGELFF.

The V gene is TRBV10-2, the J gene TRBJ2-7; 10 bases line up with TRBD1. With 6 bases clipped from V and 5 bases from J, the junction kept 7 bases outside the gene matches. This CDR3 spans 14 amino acids. The germline CDR1 and CDR2 sequences are WSHSY and SAAADI. The CDR3: CASRPGTGVNEQYF. As DNA, the CDR3 is TGCGCCAGCAGACCCGGGACAGGGGTAAACGAGCAGTACTTC.

The CDR3: CAWSPRTGGGNEQFF. For the CDR3, the DNA is TGTGCCTGGAGCCCAAGAACAGGGGGAGGAAATGAGCAGTTCTTC. This chain links TRBV30 with TRBJ2-1; 8 bases line up with TRBD1. Germline assignment: CDR1 GTSNPN and CDR2 SVGIG (reference sequence). The CDR3 loop spans 15 amino acids. V lost 3 bases to trimming and J lost 7 bases; unmatched junction nucleotides: 11. The full variable domain, in which reference TRBV30 and TRBJ2-1 provide the parts outside the CDR3, is SQTIHQWPATLVQPVGSPLSLECTVEGTSNPNLYWYRQAAGRGLQLLFYSVGIGQISSEVPQNLSASRPQDRQFILSSKKLLLSDSGFYLCAWSPRTGGGNEQFFGPGTRLTVL.

This chain links TRBV5-1 with TRBJ1-1; tentative D call: TRBD1 (5 bases). V was pared by 2 bases and J by 0 bases, with 14 bases between. Germline values: CDR1 SGHRS, CDR2 YFSETQ. CDR3 length: 16 amino acids. The CDR3 nucleotides are TGCGCCAGCAGCTTTAATATCAGGGTTATGAACACTGAAGCTTTCTTT. Its protein product is CASSFNIRVMNTEAFF.

The chain links TRBV10-3 to TRBJ2-7; D gene unclear. CDR1 is ENHRY and CDR2 is SYGVKD in the germline V gene. Trimming removed 3 bases from V and 3 bases from J, with 18 bases in between. There are 16 residues in the CDR3. This CDR3 is CAISETRSQTDYEQYF. Written as DNA, the CDR3 is TGTGCCATCAGTGAAACTCGGAGTCAGACTGACTACGAGCAGTACTTC.

In regard to this clone: Other DNA sequences in this specimen translate into the identical CDR3. The V call is TRBV6-5, the J call TRBJ1-2; weak D call: TRBD1 (5 bases). CDR1 MNHEY and CDR2 SVGAGI come from the germline V gene. Trimming removed 2 bases at V and 2 bases at J, with 9 bases between. The CDR3 sequence is 14 residues long. In nucleotides, the CDR3 is TGTGCCAGCAGTTACGGGGCGGGCAACTATGGCTACACCTTC. It yields the protein CASSYGAGNYGYTF.

The genes are TRBV5-1 and TRBJ2-2; possibly TRBD2 for D (6 bases). Germline CDR1 is SGHRS and CDR2 is YFSETQ. This CDR3 spans 15 amino acids. The V end was cut by 0 bases, the J end by 3 bases, with 9 bases between. The CDR3 DNA follows: TGCGCCAGCAGCTTGGGGATAGCGGACACCGGGGAGCTGTTTTTT. Protein: CASSLGIADTGELFF.

V gene TRBV9 combines with J gene TRBJ2-3, with 11 bases identical to TRBD2. The CDR3 sequence is 16 residues long. Germline loops: CDR1 SGDLS, CDR2 YYNGEE. The trim removed 0 bases at V and 4 bases at J, leaving 4 bases unmatched. CDR3 DNA sequence: TGTGCCAGCAGCGTAGGTCTAGCGGGAGGAGCAGATACGCAGTATTTT. This codes for CASSVGLAGGADTQYF.

CDR3 nucleotides: TGTGCCAGCAGTGGACCACTTGCGGGACTCAATTCTGGGACCGGGGAGCTGTTTTTT. It encodes CASSGPLAGLNSGTGELFF. This rearrangement joins TRBV2 to TRBJ2-2, with TRBD2 as a possible D gene (6 bases). V lost 4 bases, J lost 5 bases, and 26 bases lay in between. CDR3 length: 19 residues. Germline assignment: CDR1 SNHLY and CDR2 FYNNEI.

The J gene is TRBJ2-3, the V gene TRBV6-4; 10 bases are a match to TRBD2. The CDR3 consists of 16 residues. The germline CDR1 and CDR2 sequences are MRHNA and SNTAGT. The V segment lost 3 bases and the J segment 1 base; nucleotides outside the gene matches: 4. CDR3 amino acids: CASSEASGSRTDTQYF. DNA of the CDR3: TGTGCCAGCAGTGAGGCTAGCGGGAGTCGCACAGATACGCAGTATTTT.

The chain has TRBV7-2 and TRBJ1-2; a weak D match, TRBD1 (5 bases). CDR3 length equals 15 residues. V lost 5 bases, J lost 4 bases, and 17 bases lay in between. Germline CDR1 and CDR2: SGHTA and FQGNSA. CDR3 region: CASSPRGGDLYGYTF. CDR3 nucleotides: TGTGCCAGCAGCCCTCGAGGTGGGGACCTCTATGGCTACACCTTC.

This clone has only one observation. The chain links TRBV28 to TRBJ2-7, with 7 bases lining up with TRBD2. The germline V gene has CDR1 MDHEN and CDR2 SYDVKM. V lost 0 bases to trimming and J lost 0 bases; unmatched junction nucleotides: 2. The CDR3 totals 15 residues. CDR3 loop: CASSLWGGNSYEQYF. The CDR3 region has the DNA TGTGCCAGCAGTTTATGGGGGGGGAACTCCTACGAGCAGTACTTC.

This chain connects TRBV6-1 to TRBJ2-7; D not certain. This CDR3 has 15 amino acids. V dropped 4 bases and J dropped 2 bases, with 15 bases sitting between them. Per the germline V gene, CDR1 is MNHNS and CDR2 is SASEGT. The CDR3 protein is CASSGLMDGPYEQYF. The CDR3 DNA reads as TGTGCCAGCAGTGGGTTAATGGACGGACCCTACGAGCAGTACTTC.

The CDR3 reads CASSEGGRYYGYTF. Written as DNA, the CDR3 is TGTGCCAGCAGCGAAGGGGGTCGCTACTATGGCTACACCTTC. The V gene is TRBV9, the J gene TRBJ1-2, with D possibly matching TRBD1 (6 bases). Germline values: CDR1 SGDLS, CDR2 YYNGEE. V lost 3 bases and J lost 3, with 12 bases in between. CDR3 size: 14 residues.

The CDR3 sequence is CATSGPGTGSYEQYF. CDR3 in DNA: TGTGCCACCAGCGGACCCGGGACAGGGTCCTACGAGCAGTACTTC. The V call is TRBV15, the J call TRBJ2-7; TRBD1 agrees at 9 bases. Germline V gives CDR1 LNHNV, CDR2 YYDKDF (reference sequence). CDR3 length: 15 amino acids. V lost 5 bases and J lost 1; bases outside the gene matches: 6. The full variable domain, in which reference TRBV15 and TRBJ2-7 provide the parts outside the CDR3, is DAMVIQNPRYQVTQFGKPVTLSCSQTLNHNVMYWYQQKSSQAPKLLFHYYDKDFNNEADTPDNFQSRRPNTSFCFLDIRSPGLGDTAMYLCATSGPGTGSYEQYFGPGTRLTVT.

About this clone itself: Additional DNA sequences in this sample encode the identical CDR3. The V and J genes are TRBV6-1 and TRBJ1-5; D possibly corresponds to TRBD1 (5 bases). Germline V gene data show CDR1 as MNHNS and CDR2 as SASEGT. The CDR3 runs to 13 residues. Trimming removed 6 bases from V and 1 base from J, with 7 bases in between. The CDR3: CASSRDSNQPQHF. As DNA, the CDR3 is TGTGCCAGCAGCAGGGACAGCAATCAGCCCCAGCATTTT.

The V and J genes are TRBV11-2 and TRBJ1-2, with TRBD1 identical over 10 bases. The V gene end was trimmed by 0 bases and the J gene end by 2 bases; junction bases not matched to a gene: 6. The germline V gene encodes CDR1 SGHAT and CDR2 FQNNGV. CDR3 length: 17 residues. Here the CDR3 reads CASSLDIWDRGNYGYTF. The DNA for the CDR3 is TGTGCCAGCAGCTTAGATATATGGGACAGGGGCAACTATGGCTACACCTTC.

The V gene is TRBV11-2, the J gene TRBJ2-7, with 8 bases identical to TRBD2. Losses at the gene ends were 3 bases for V and 5 bases for J; bases not matched to a gene: 6. This CDR3 is 14 amino acids long. Germline V gene lookup returns CDR1 SGHAT and CDR2 FQNNGV. Here the CDR3 DNA reads TGTGCCAGCAGCTTTATTCGGGAGGGACACGAGCAGTACTTC. This gives the protein CASSFIREGHEQYF.

The chain recombines TRBV5-5 with TRBJ1-4; 7 bases line up with TRBD1. The J segment lost 2 bases and the V segment lost 4 bases, leaving 5 bases of the junction unmatched. Germline V gene lookup returns CDR1 SGHKS and CDR2 YYEKEE (reference sequence). This CDR3 region has 15 residues. The CDR3 bases are TGTGCCAGCAGCACCTTACAGGGGACTAATGAAAAACTGTTTTTT. Residues: CASSTLQGTNEKLFF.

As concerns this clone: The same CDR3 can be traced to other DNA sequences in this sample. V gene TRBV6-5 combines with J gene TRBJ2-3; 7 bases are shared with TRBD1. V trimming: 6 bases; J trimming: 0 bases; junction bases outside the gene matches: 3. The CDR3 is made up of 14 amino acids. Looked up from germline, CDR1 is MNHEY and CDR2 is SVGAGI. As DNA, the CDR3 is TGTGCCAGCAGGCCGGGACAGAGCACAGATACGCAGTATTTT. Amino acid sequence: CASRPGQSTDTQYF.

This clone has only one observation. V usage is TRBV27 and J usage is TRBJ2-3, with D unresolved. V was cut by 2 bases and J by 4 bases, with 10 bases left in between. CDR3 length: 14 amino acids. The germline V gene encodes CDR1 MNHEY and CDR2 SMNVEV (reference sequence). The DNA for the CDR3 is TGTGCCAGCAGTTTAAGGGTCCCGGCAGATACGCAGTATTTT. Translated: CASSLRVPADTQYF.

The chain combines TRBV18 with TRBJ2-2; D is possibly TRBD1 (6 bases). Germline assignment: CDR1 KGHSH and CDR2 LQKENI. V was clipped by 6 bases and J by 5 bases, with 16 bases between them. This CDR3 is built from 15 residues. The CDR3 DNA is TGTGCCAGCTCGACCGGGACAAGCCCTACCGGGGAGCTGTTTTTT. Its protein product is CASSTGTSPTGELFF.

The chain uses TRBV7-2 and TRBJ2-7; perhaps D is TRBD1 or TRBD2 (5 bases each). Germline CDR1 is SGHTA and CDR2 is FQGNSA. The CDR3 runs 16 residues. Trimming took off 1 base at V and 4 bases at J, with 17 bases between the two ends. The CDR3 loop reads CASSLVPGRWDYEQYF. In nucleotides, the CDR3 is TGTGCCAGCAGCTTAGTGCCGGGACGATGGGATTACGAGCAGTACTTC. The variable domain in full, with the rest retrieved from reference TRBV7-2 and TRBJ2-7, is GAGVSQSPSNKVTEKGKDVELRCDPISGHTALYWYRQSLGQGLEFLIYFQGNSAPDKSGLPSDRFSAERTGGSVSTLTIQRTQQEDSAVYLCASSLVPGRWDYEQYFGPGTRLTVT.

J is TRBJ2-5 and V is TRBV11-3; 11 nucleotides agree with TRBD2. After removal of 0 bases from V and 7 bases from J, the junction contained 4 bases not matched to a gene. Germline CDR1 SGHNT, CDR2 YENEEA. This CDR3 contains 15 residues. CDR3 sequence (DNA): TGTGCCAGCAGCTTAGATATCGGGACTAGCGGGACCCAGTACTTC. This codes for CASSLDIGTSGTQYF.

The chain is built from TRBV5-1 and TRBJ2-5; 9 bases line up with TRBD2. V trimming: 1 base; J trimming: 4 bases; junction bases outside the gene matches: 5. This CDR3 has 15 amino acids. Looked up from germline, CDR1 is SGHRS and CDR2 is YFSETQ. CDR3 nucleotides: TGCGCCAGCAGCTTGATAGCGGGGGAGGGAGAGACCCAGTACTTC. Translation gives CASSLIAGEGETQYF.

This clone was seen once. The chain links TRBV6-1 to TRBJ1-2; 8 bases fit TRBD1. V lost 10 bases and J lost 8; bases outside the gene matches: 15. CDR3 length equals 14 residues. The germline CDR1 and CDR2 sequences are MNHNS and SASEGT. CDR3 region: CATEGTGSMQGYTF. In DNA, the CDR3 is TGTGCCACCGAAGGGACAGGATCGATGCAAGGCTACACCTTC.

V usage is TRBV10-3 and J usage is TRBJ1-4, with D possibly matching TRBD1 (6 bases). From germline, CDR1 is ENHRY and CDR2 SYGVKD. V lost 0 bases and J 3 bases, leaving 14 bases between the germline ends. This CDR3 has 17 amino acids. Here the CDR3 reads CAISESSTGRANEKLFF. The CDR3 coding sequence is TGTGCCATCAGTGAGTCGAGTACAGGGAGAGCTAATGAAAAACTGTTTTTT.

The chain employs TRBV27 and TRBJ1-2; TRBD1 agrees at 9 bases. Germline CDR1 and CDR2: MNHEY and SMNVEV (reference sequence). The CDR3 extends over 13 amino acids. The junction had 0 bases not matched to a gene; V was cut back by 4 bases and J by 3 bases. CDR3 in amino acids: CASSWDRDYGYTF. CDR3 coding DNA: TGTGCCAGCAGTTGGGACAGGGACTATGGCTACACCTTC.